These 25 T cell receptor beta chains originate from one sample sequenced in a study of cytomegalovirus exposure and HLA in healthy donors. Amplification used 60 Vbeta primers and 13 Jbeta primers. The assay was immunoSEQ multiplex PCR, and TCRdb's table has in-frame clones only and misses some. This table has approximately 150,000 clones, roughly four fifths appearing once. The material sequenced was PBMCs. These receptor sequences come from a man aged 50 to 59 in good health and CMV-seropositive.

Only one count was recorded for this clone. The rearrangement joins TRBV25-1 to TRBJ2-3; D remains ambiguous. Trimming took 4 bases from V and 4 from J, leaving 15 bases between them. This CDR3 contains 15 residues. Per germline, CDR1 MGHDK and CDR2 SYGVNS. The CDR3: CASSGSLVRADTQYF. As DNA, the CDR3 is TGTGCCAGCAGTGGGTCCCTAGTCCGGGCAGATACGCAGTATTTT. The entire variable domain, with the rest obtained from reference TRBV25-1 and TRBJ2-3, is as follows: EADIYQTPRYLVIGTGKKITLECSQTMGHDKMYWYQQDPGMELHLIHYSYGVNSTEKGDLSSESTVSRIRTEHFPLTLESARPSHTSQYLCASSGSLVRADTQYFGPGTRLTVL.

The chain couples TRBV11-2 to TRBJ2-5, with unresolved D. V was cut by 4 bases and J by 2 bases, with 11 bases left in between. Germline CDR1 reads SGHAT; CDR2 reads FQNNGV. The CDR3 length is 14 residues. Here the CDR3 DNA reads TGTGCCAGCAGCTCCCGTGGCAGACAAGAGACCCAGTACTTC. This encodes CASSSRGRQETQYF.

The chain combines TRBV5-1 with TRBJ2-3; no clear D gene. Trimming removed 2 bases from V and 0 bases from J, with 7 bases in between. Germline V gene lookup returns CDR1 SGHRS and CDR2 YFSETQ. CDR3 length: 14 amino acids. The CDR3: CASSLEESTDTQYF. CDR3 bases: TGCGCCAGCAGCTTAGAAGAGAGCACAGATACGCAGTATTTT.

This chain uses TRBV10-1 with TRBJ1-6; TRBD1 matches at 9 bases. J lost 0 bases, V lost 1 base, and 10 bases had no gene match. Germline values: CDR1 WNHNN, CDR2 SYGVQD (reference sequence). The CDR3 is 20 residues long. The CDR3 region is CASSEWGQGDEGSYNSPLHF. The CDR3 nucleotides read TGCGCCAGCAGTGAGTGGGGACAGGGTGATGAGGGCTCCTATAATTCACCCCTCCACTTT.

The chain couples TRBV27 to TRBJ1-5; the match to TRBD1 covers 9 bases. Trimming at V came to 5 bases and at J to 5 bases, leaving 4 bases not matched to a gene. CDR1 and CDR2 (germline): MNHEY, SMNVEV (reference sequence). This CDR3 is 14 amino acids long. The CDR3 loop is CASSPRTGDQPQHF. DNA for the CDR3: TGTGCCAGCAGTCCACGGACAGGGGATCAGCCCCAGCATTTT.

The chain carries TRBV4-3 and TRBJ2-7; maybe TRBD2 (5 bases). Germline CDR1 is LGHNA and CDR2 is YSLEER. This CDR3 region has 14 residues. The germline V and J ends were trimmed by 1 base and 3 bases, with 10 bases remaining between them. This chain's CDR3 is CASSQVSSYYEQYF. CDR3 DNA sequence: TGCGCCAGCAGCCAAGTTTCTAGCTACTACGAGCAGTACTTC.

The V gene is TRBV10-3, the J gene TRBJ2-1, with 9 positions matching TRBD2. Looked up from germline, CDR1 is ENHRY and CDR2 is SYGVKD. The V segment lost 5 bases and the J segment 3 bases; nucleotides outside the gene matches: 5. The CDR3 is 15 amino acids. The CDR3 nucleotides read TGTGCCATCAGTCCGGGACTAGCCAACTACAATGAGCAGTTCTTC. This codes for CAISPGLANYNEQFF.

The rearrangement uses TRBV19 and TRBJ2-5, with TRBD1 matching over 7 bases. J lost 5 bases, V lost 5 bases, and 5 bases had no gene match. Germline CDR1 reads LNHDA; CDR2 reads SQIVND (reference sequence). The CDR3 totals 13 residues. CDR3 region: CASSPTGVETQYF. In DNA form, the CDR3 reads TGTGCCAGTAGTCCCACAGGGGTTGAGACCCAGTACTTC.

This clone has more than one count but fewer than ten. Other DNA sequences from this sample encode an identical CDR3 as well. V is TRBV6-6 and J is TRBJ2-7; no reliable D call. CDR3 length: 12 amino acids. The germline gives CDR1 MNHNY, CDR2 SVGAGI (reference sequence). Trimming took off 4 bases at V and 0 bases at J, with 4 bases between the two ends. CDR3: CASSSSSYEQYF. As DNA, the CDR3 is TGTGCCAGCAGTTCGAGCTCCTACGAGCAGTACTTC.

The CDR3 DNA is TGTGCCACCAGCACCTTAACGGGTGGCCAATTGGGCAATCAGCCCCAGCATTTT. It is translated as CATSTLTGGQLGNQPQHF. The chain combines TRBV15 with TRBJ1-5; no firm D call. Germline lookup yields CDR1 LNHNV and CDR2 YYDKDF (reference sequence). The CDR3 length is 18 residues. V lost 4 bases and J 2 bases, leaving 21 bases between the germline ends.

A single count supports this clone. V usage is TRBV19 and J usage is TRBJ1-4; no firm D call. The CDR3 runs to 15 residues. In germline, CDR1 is LNHDA, CDR2 SQIVND (reference sequence). V lost 5 bases and J 4 bases, leaving 14 bases between the germline ends. CDR3 residues: CASSELAINNEKLFF. CDR3 nucleotides: TGTGCCAGTAGTGAGCTAGCGATAAATAATGAAAAACTGTTTTTT. Based on the CDR3 plus reference TRBV19 and TRBJ1-4, the full variable domain is DGGITQSPKYLFRKEGQNVTLSCEQNLNHDAMYWYRQDPGQGLRLIYYSQIVNDFQKGDIAEGYSVSREKKESFPLTVTSAQKNPTAFYLCASSELAINNEKLFFGSGTQLSVL.

The chain joins TRBV28 to TRBJ1-2; a possible D gene is TRBD1 (5 bases). The ends were cut back, 6 bases at V and 3 bases at J, with 8 bases in the middle. Germline CDR1 reads MDHEN; CDR2 reads SYDVKM. CDR3 length equals 12 residues. The CDR3: CASSETDYGYTF. The CDR3 DNA follows: TGTGCCAGCAGCGAGACAGACTATGGCTACACCTTC.

The chain has TRBV11-2 and TRBJ2-7, with TRBD1 matching over 10 bases. Germline CDR1 is SGHAT and CDR2 is FQNNGV. The CDR3 spans 14 residues. After removal of 5 bases from V and 9 bases from J, the junction contained 10 bases not matched to a gene. Here the CDR3 DNA reads TGTGCCAGCAGCGCAGACAGGGGGCGACTCGCGCAGTACTTC. Its translation is CASSADRGRLAQYF.

Only one count was recorded for this clone. The chain carries TRBV6-5 and TRBJ1-3, with 11 nucleotides matching TRBD1. The V gene end was trimmed by 6 bases and the J gene end by 7 bases; junction bases not matched to a gene: 8. Germline V gene data show CDR1 as MNHEY and CDR2 as SVGAGI. This CDR3 has 15 residues. The CDR3 reads CASSPDRGLGNTIYF. For the CDR3, the DNA is TGTGCCAGCAGCCCGGACAGGGGGCTTGGCAACACCATATATTTT.

The CDR3 loop reads CASSVGQGLITGNTIYF. The CDR3 DNA sequence: TGTGCCAGCAGCGTCGGACAGGGACTCATTACTGGAAACACCATATATTTT. The genes are TRBV9 and TRBJ1-3, with 8 bases matching TRBD1. Per the germline V gene, CDR1 is SGDLS and CDR2 is YYNGEE. J lost 2 bases, V lost 2 bases, and 9 bases had no gene match. The length of the CDR3 is 17 residues. Full variable domain (remainder filled in from reference TRBV9 and TRBJ1-3): DSGVTQTPKHLITATGQRVTLRCSPRSGDLSVYWYQQSLDQGLQFLIQYYNGEERAKGNILERFSAQQFPDLHSELNLSSLELGDSALYFCASSVGQGLITGNTIYFGEGSWLTVV.

The chain uses TRBV9 and TRBJ2-5; possible D gene TRBD2, 6 bases. In germline, CDR1 is SGDLS, CDR2 YYNGEE. V dropped 4 bases and J dropped 1 base, with 14 bases sitting between them. This CDR3 region has 15 residues. This CDR3 reads CASSQFSGAQETQYF. Written as DNA, the CDR3 is TGTGCCAGCAGCCAATTTAGCGGAGCCCAAGAGACCCAGTACTTC.

In nucleotides, the CDR3 is TGCGCCAGCACCGGACAGGGCCAAGAGACCCAGTACTTC. Amino acid sequence: CASTGQGQETQYF. The chain recombines TRBV10-1 with TRBJ2-5; 8 bases map to TRBD1. Germline loops: CDR1 WNHNN, CDR2 SYGVQD (reference sequence). This CDR3 is built from 13 residues. Losses at the gene ends were 7 bases for V and 1 base for J; bases not matched to a gene: 2.

This clone was found once. This chain uses TRBV13 with TRBJ2-1, with D maybe TRBD1 (5 bases). V was pared by 5 bases and J by 0 bases, with 11 bases between. Germline-derived CDR1 and CDR2 are PRHDT and FYEKMQ (reference sequence). The CDR3 loop spans 15 amino acids. CDR3 nucleotide sequence: TGTGCCAGCAGCGCAGGGAAAAGCTCCTACAATGAGCAGTTCTTC. This codes for CASSAGKSSYNEQFF. The variable domain in full, with the rest retrieved from reference TRBV13 and TRBJ2-1, is AAGVIQSPRHLIKEKRETATLKCYPIPRHDTVYWYQQGPGQDPQFLISFYEKMQSDKGSIPDRFSAQQFSDYHSELNMSSLELGDSALYFCASSAGKSSYNEQFFGPGTRLTVL.

This clone was recorded only once. The V gene is TRBV11-3, the J gene TRBJ2-5, with 9 bases fitting TRBD1. The J call is uncertain, as TRBJ2-7 better fits the DNA end. The CDR3 runs 15 residues. The germline V gene encodes CDR1 SGHNT and CDR2 YENEEA. The CDR3 here is CASSYAGQGLYEQYF. The CDR3 nucleotides are TGTGCCAGCAGCTATGCGGGACAGGGACTCTACGAGCAGTACTTC.

This CDR3 is CASSLSSGRTSYEQYF. CDR3 sequence (DNA): TGTGCCAGCAGCTTGTCTAGCGGGAGGACGTCCTACGAGCAGTACTTC. The chain has TRBV5-5 and TRBJ2-7, with 11 positions matching TRBD2. V shed 1 base, J shed 1 base, and the junction held 4 bases outside the gene matches. There are 16 residues in the CDR3. Germline CDR1 SGHKS, CDR2 YYEKEE (reference sequence).

The chain links TRBV9 to TRBJ2-2; 10 bases line up with TRBD2. The germline gives CDR1 SGDLS, CDR2 YYNGEE. V gave up 4 bases and J gave up 1 base; unmatched junction bases: 4. The length of the CDR3 is 16 residues. The CDR3 sequence is CASSPRLAGNTGELFF. The CDR3 DNA is TGTGCCAGCAGCCCAAGACTAGCGGGGAACACCGGGGAGCTGTTTTTT.

V gene TRBV30 combines with J gene TRBJ1-1; D gene unclear. Per germline, CDR1 GTSNPN and CDR2 SVGIG (reference sequence). V was pared by 4 bases and J by 8 bases, with 14 bases between. The CDR3 extends over 12 amino acids. The CDR3 bases are TGTGCCTGGACTCGAGGGATTTTGGAAGCTTTCTTT. It specifies CAWTRGILEAFF.

This chain links TRBV7-9 with TRBJ2-1, with 8 bases that match TRBD2. CDR3 length: 16 amino acids. The V and J ends lost 5 bases and 6 bases, in that order; junction bases with no gene match: 12. The germline V gene has CDR1 SEHNR and CDR2 FQNEAQ (reference sequence). CDR3 DNA sequence: TGTGCCAGCAGCGCCTCTAGCGGGCGACGATTCAATGAGCAGTTCTTC. Translated, it gives CASSASSGRRFNEQFF.

As concerns this clone: A read error may account for a junction end that differs from germline. This sequence joins TRBV7-7 and TRBJ2-7; 8 positions match TRBD1. The CDR3 spans 15 residues. Germline V gene data show CDR1 as SSHAT and CDR2 as FNYEAQ (reference sequence). The CDR3 DNA reads as TGTGCTAGCAGCTTTCCGGGACAGGTGACCTACGAGCAGTACTTC. Residues: CASSFPGQVTYEQYF.

The chain couples TRBV6-5 to TRBJ1-2, with D possibly being TRBD1 (6 bases). Germline-derived CDR1 and CDR2 are MNHEY and SVGAGI. The ends were cut back, 6 bases at V and 3 bases at J, with 17 bases in the middle. The CDR3 is made up of 15 amino acids. The CDR3: CASSKTGRGDYGYTF. The CDR3 DNA reads as TGTGCCAGCAGCAAGACAGGTCGGGGGGACTATGGCTACACCTTC.